These 30 T cell receptor beta chains came from one sample sequenced in a study of T cells after yellow fever vaccination. TCRdb independently ran MiXCR on the 5' RACE reads; one entry per CDR3 protein. The repertoire has hundreds of thousands of distinct CDR3 sequences, around 3.6% of them found once; the top ten carry about a quarter. The specimen comprised PBMCs, sampled on the day of the yellow fever booster vaccination. Every receptor here comes from a man between 18 and 29 years old who received the YFV17D yellow fever vaccine.

This clonotype was detected ten times or more. V usage is TRBV20-1 and J usage is TRBJ2-1, with 7 bases identical to TRBD2. Germline trimming cut 0 bases from V and 2 bases from J; bases unmatched to any gene: 7. The CDR3 runs 16 residues. Germline V CDR1 and CDR2: DFQATT, SNEGSKA (reference sequence). CDR3: CSARDVSGATYNEQFF. The CDR3 bases are TGCAGTGCTAGAGATGTCAGCGGGGCTACCTACAATGAGCAGTTCTTC.

This clonotype has at least ten counts. This chain uses TRBV7-9 with TRBJ2-3; a possible D gene is TRBD1 (5 bases). The germline V and J ends were trimmed by 0 bases and 5 bases, with 9 bases remaining between them. Looked up from germline, CDR1 is SEHNR and CDR2 is FQNEAQ (reference sequence). The CDR3 has 14 residues. The CDR3 nucleotides are TGTGCCAGCAGCTTAGCGACAGAAAGAGATACGCAGTATTTT. As protein: CASSLATERDTQYF.

This clonotype appeared many times. The rearrangement joins TRBV5-1 to TRBJ2-3; D perhaps matches TRBD2 (6 bases). The germline V gene has CDR1 SGHRS and CDR2 YFSETQ. V was pared by 0 bases and J by 1 base, with 12 bases between. This CDR3 has 16 residues. The CDR3 spells CASSLALTGGTDTQYF. Written as DNA, the CDR3 is TGCGCCAGCAGCTTGGCCTTAACGGGGGGCACAGATACGCAGTATTTT.

This clonotype was observed at least ten times. V usage is TRBV7-9 and J usage is TRBJ2-5, with TRBD2 as a possible D gene (5 bases). This CDR3 is 15 amino acids long. CDR1 is SEHNR, CDR2 FQNEAQ, per germline (reference sequence). V lost 2 bases to trimming and J lost 2 bases, with 12 bases between them. The CDR3 coding sequence is TGTGCCAGCAGCTTATATGGTCTAGCACAAGAGACCCAGTACTTC. Translation: CASSLYGLAQETQYF.

The chain uses TRBV7-7 and TRBJ2-5; TRBD1 agrees at 7 bases. This CDR3 has 13 residues. The J segment lost 4 bases and the V segment lost 5 bases, leaving 4 bases of the junction unmatched. Germline CDR1 is SSHAT and CDR2 is FNYEAQ (reference sequence). The CDR3 loop reads CASSKRQGETQYF. DNA of the CDR3: TGTGCCAGCAGCAAAAGACAGGGAGAGACCCAGTACTTC.

This chain uses TRBV4-3 with TRBJ2-7, with a weak D call TRBD1 (5 bases). The length of the CDR3 is 14 residues. The V end lost 4 bases, the J end lost 4 bases, and 14 bases lay between the germline ends. Germline V gene sequence: CDR1 LGHNA, CDR2 YSLEER. The CDR3 DNA follows: TGCGCCAGCAGCCCCCGACAGCTTATTTACGAGCAGTACGTC. It is translated as CASSPRQLIYEQYV.

This clonotype occurred many times. The CDR3 bases are TGTGCCAGCAGCCCCCTGGCGGGACAGGCGGACCATGGCTACACCTTC. Translating gives CASSPLAGQADHGYTF. V is TRBV7-9 and J is TRBJ1-2; 8 bases agree with TRBD1. Germline trimming cut 5 bases from V and 6 bases from J; bases unmatched to any gene: 14. Germline V lookup: CDR1 SEHNR, CDR2 FQNEAQ (reference sequence). The CDR3 totals 16 residues.

The chain carries TRBV6-5 and TRBJ1-1; 9 bases fit TRBD1. J lost 5 bases, V lost 7 bases, and 8 bases had no gene match. This CDR3 region has 14 residues. The germline gives CDR1 MNHEY, CDR2 SVGAGI. The DNA for the CDR3 is TGTGCCAGCACACGGACAGGGGACGGAACTGAAGCTTTCTTT. This translates into CASTRTGDGTEAFF.

Ten or more counts support this clonotype. The genes are TRBV12-3 or TRBV12-4 and TRBJ2-2; D unclear. Trimming removed 6 bases at V and 8 bases at J, with 10 bases between. This CDR3 has 12 amino acids. CDR3 sequence (DNA): TGTGCCAGCAGCTTCCAGGCAGGGGAGCTGTTTTTT. It translates to CASSFQAGELFF.

This clonotype was seen ten or more times. CDR3 in amino acids: CASSRGHQTNEQFF. In nucleotides, the CDR3 is TGTGCCAGCTCACGCGGCCACCAAACCAATGAGCAGTTCTTC. The chain employs TRBV18 and TRBJ2-1; D is unclear. Germline V CDR1 and CDR2: KGHSH, LQKENI. Trimming stripped 4 bases from V and 6 bases from J, with 13 bases between. This CDR3 region has 14 residues. Drawing the rest from reference TRBV18 and TRBJ2-1, the complete variable domain is NAGVMQNPRHLVRRRGQEARLRCSPMKGHSHVYWYRQLPEEGLKFMVYLQKENIIDESGMPKERFSAEFPKEGPSILRIQQVVRGDSAAYFCASSRGHQTNEQFFGPGTRLTVL.

There are many counts of this clonotype. The chain has TRBV5-4 and TRBJ1-1; no clear D. The CDR3 consists of 14 residues. The germline CDR1 and CDR2 sequences are SGHNT and YYREEE (reference sequence). The germline V and J ends were trimmed by 3 bases and 1 base, with 10 bases remaining between them. For the CDR3, the DNA is TGTGCCAGCAGCTCCCCTACAGAGAACACTGAAGCTTTCTTT. Amino acids: CASSSPTENTEAFF. Variable domain in full (rest from reference TRBV5-4 and TRBJ1-1): ETGVTQSPTHLIKTRGQQVTLRCSSQSGHNTVSWYQQALGQGPQFIFQYYREEENGRGNFPPRFSGLQFPNYSSELNVNALELDDSALYLCASSSPTENTEAFFGQGTRLTVV.

This clonotype was recorded a few times. The V call is TRBV7-9, the J call TRBJ2-5; 8 bases match TRBD2. The CDR3 has 15 residues. The J segment lost 5 bases and the V segment lost 7 bases, leaving 12 bases of the junction unmatched. The germline CDR1 and CDR2 sequences are SEHNR and FQNEAQ (reference sequence). The CDR3 nucleotides are TGTGCCAGCATCAGCGGGGGTGTCGAGACCGAGACCCAGTACTTC. Protein: CASISGGVETETQYF.

This clonotype was detected many times. The gene calls are TRBV7-8 and TRBJ2-7; D is unclear. The length of the CDR3 is 19 residues. Germline loops: CDR1 SGHVS, CDR2 FQNEAQ. Between the trimmed V and J ends, which lost 1 base and 3 bases, there was a span of 25 bases. The CDR3: CASSLVRSGPGPNFYEQYV. DNA of the CDR3: TGTGCCAGCAGCTTAGTTCGTTCCGGGCCAGGCCCTAATTTCTACGAGCAGTACGTC.

This clonotype showed up many times. The chain couples TRBV4-2 to TRBJ2-3; possible D gene TRBD2, 7 bases. V lost 6 bases, J lost 2 bases, and 18 bases lay in between. Germline assignment: CDR1 LGHNA and CDR2 YNFKEQ. The CDR3 is 16 residues long. The CDR3 DNA follows: TGTGCCAGCAGGGACGGCGGGGGCCTCCTCACAGATACGCAGTATTTT. This gives the protein CASRDGGGLLTDTQYF.

V gene TRBV4-3 combines with J gene TRBJ1-2; D is ambiguous. Germline V gene lookup returns CDR1 LGHNA and CDR2 YSLEER. The CDR3 spans 13 residues. V was clipped by 0 bases and J by 6 bases, with 8 bases between them. Here the CDR3 reads CASSQDFEDGYTF. The CDR3 DNA is TGCGCCAGCAGCCAAGACTTTGAGGATGGCTACACCTTC.

A few counts support this clonotype. The chain has TRBV5-1 and TRBJ1-2; 9 bases match TRBD1. Germline V gene sequence: CDR1 SGHRS, CDR2 YFSETQ. J lost 7 bases, V lost 4 bases, and 11 bases had no gene match. CDR3 size: 15 residues. CDR3 residues: CASSDLRTGDGGYTF. The CDR3 coding sequence is TGCGCCAGCAGCGATTTAAGGACAGGGGACGGTGGCTACACCTTC.

This clonotype was seen a handful of times. This chain joins TRBV4-2 and TRBJ1-2, with TRBD1 matching over 7 bases. This CDR3 region has 16 residues. J was trimmed by 3 bases and V by 0 bases; bases with no gene match: 7. Germline lookup yields CDR1 LGHNA and CDR2 YNFKEQ. CDR3 loop: CASSQDRGLLDYGYTF. CDR3 nucleotides: TGTGCCAGCAGCCAAGATAGGGGGCTATTGGACTATGGCTACACCTTC.

This clonotype was seen repeatedly, ten times or more. The chain is built from TRBV4-3 and TRBJ1-2, with 8 bases aligning to TRBD1. Germline V gene data show CDR1 as LGHNA and CDR2 as YSLEER. The junction had 6 bases not matched to a gene; V was cut back by 4 bases and J by 2 bases. The CDR3 spans 15 residues. CDR3 loop: CASSRWDRTNYGYTF. CDR3 nucleotides: TGCGCCAGCAGCCGCTGGGACAGGACCAACTATGGCTACACCTTC.

This clonotype was picked up many times. The chain employs TRBV7-2 and TRBJ2-1; TRBD2 matches 8 bases. The CDR3 runs to 18 residues. Germline V gene sequence: CDR1 SGHTA, CDR2 FQGNSA. The V gene end was trimmed by 1 base and the J gene end by 4 bases; junction bases not matched to a gene: 12. CDR3 coding DNA: TGTGCCAGCAGCTTAGATTCGTTAGCGGGGAGGACGTACAATGAGCAGTTCTTC. Amino acid sequence: CASSLDSLAGRTYNEQFF. The full variable domain, with the rest looked up from reference TRBV7-2 and TRBJ2-1, is GAGVSQSPSNKVTEKGKDVELRCDPISGHTALYWYRQSLGQGLEFLIYFQGNSAPDKSGLPSDRFSAERTGGSVSTLTIQRTQQEDSAVYLCASSLDSLAGRTYNEQFFGPGTRLTVL.

This rearrangement joins TRBV5-4 to TRBJ2-2; D may match TRBD1 or TRBD2 (6 bases each). Germline CDR1 and CDR2: SGHNT and YYREEE (reference sequence). CDR3 length equals 12 residues. Trimming removed 4 bases at V and 6 bases at J, with 7 bases between. The CDR3 DNA reads as TGTGCCAGCAGCCGGGGGCCCGGGGAGCTGTTTTTT. It encodes CASSRGPGELFF.

This clonotype has a handful of counts. The CDR3 DNA reads TGTGCCAGCAGCGCCCGGGACAGGGGCTATGGCTACACCTTC. This encodes CASSARDRGYGYTF. The V gene is TRBV7-2, the J gene TRBJ1-2, with 10 bases fitting TRBD1. Germline CDR1 reads SGHTA; CDR2 reads FQGNSA. After removal of 5 bases from V and 4 bases from J, the junction contained 4 bases not matched to a gene. This CDR3 region has 14 residues.

The table lists this clonotype with many counts. V gene TRBV19 combines with J gene TRBJ1-1; D is uncertain. V lost 6 bases and J lost 4, with 9 bases in between. Germline V lookup: CDR1 LNHDA, CDR2 SQIVND (reference sequence). The CDR3 is 12 residues long. The CDR3 sequence is CASRFGATEAFF. The CDR3 coding sequence is TGTGCCAGTAGGTTCGGTGCCACTGAAGCTTTCTTT.

The V call is TRBV25-1, the J call TRBJ2-5; 9 bases line up with TRBD1. The germline gives CDR1 MGHDK, CDR2 SYGVNS. This CDR3 has 14 residues. The V segment lost 2 bases and the J segment 5 bases; nucleotides outside the gene matches: 3. CDR3 sequence reads: CASSEIGQGETQYF. The CDR3 DNA is TGTGCCAGCAGTGAAATTGGACAGGGGGAGACCCAGTACTTC.

This clonotype was counted many times. The gene calls are TRBV5-1 and TRBJ1-1; TRBD1 matches at 10 bases. The V gene's germline CDR1 is SGHRS and CDR2 YFSETQ. The CDR3 is 17 residues long. After removal of 4 bases from V and 0 bases from J, the junction contained 9 bases not matched to a gene. The CDR3 region is CASSRRGTGVMNTEAFF. CDR3 nucleotides: TGCGCCAGCAGCCGCCGAGGGACAGGGGTCATGAACACTGAAGCTTTCTTT.

Many counts were recorded for this clonotype. The genes are TRBV7-6 and TRBJ2-7; perhaps TRBD1 as D (5 bases). Germline CDR1 is SGHVS and CDR2 is FNYEAQ. This CDR3 comprises 14 residues. Trimming removed 5 bases at V and 4 bases at J, with 15 bases between. In nucleotides, the CDR3 is TGTGCCAGCAGCCTACAGTTAGGGGAATACGAGCAGTACTTC. Protein product: CASSLQLGEYEQYF.

This clonotype has a count of ten or more. The chain carries TRBV7-2 and TRBJ1-1; D is perhaps TRBD1 (5 bases). The CDR3 length is 18 residues. Germline V lookup: CDR1 SGHTA, CDR2 FQGNSA. The V end was cut by 5 bases, the J end by 4 bases, with 26 bases between. CDR3 sequence reads: CASSPRDPRTGLGTEAFF. CDR3 DNA sequence: TGTGCCAGCAGCCCCCGGGACCCCAGAACGGGCTTGGGCACTGAAGCTTTCTTT.

This clonotype was seen repeatedly, ten times or more. V gene TRBV20-1 combines with J gene TRBJ2-1; 12 positions agree with TRBD2. J lost 4 bases, V lost 2 bases, and 3 bases had no gene match. CDR1 DFQATT and CDR2 SNEGSKA come from the germline V gene (reference sequence). This CDR3 comprises 15 residues. CDR3 sequence (DNA): TGCAGTGCTAGACGGACTAGCGGGGCTTACAATGAGCAGTTCTTC. Its protein is CSARRTSGAYNEQFF.

This clonotype has ten or more counts. The chain couples TRBV4-3 to TRBJ1-6; D unclear. This CDR3 comprises 15 residues. Germline V gene lookup returns CDR1 LGHNA and CDR2 YSLEER. V was clipped by 0 bases and J by 7 bases, with 10 bases between them. Here the CDR3 reads CASSQDPGWNSPLHF. DNA for the CDR3: TGCGCCAGCAGCCAAGATCCAGGCTGGAATTCACCCCTCCACTTT.

This clonotype was observed many times. The chain carries TRBV4-3 and TRBJ2-1; 8 bases fit TRBD2. In germline, CDR1 is LGHNA, CDR2 YSLEER. V shed 3 bases and J 10 bases; nucleotides not matched to a gene: 14. The CDR3 loop spans 16 amino acids. The CDR3 bases are TGCGCCAGCAGCCACAACATCGGGGGGGGCCCGGGAGAGCAGTTCTTC. It yields the protein CASSHNIGGGPGEQFF.

The chain has TRBV2 and TRBJ1-2, with D possibly matching TRBD1 (5 bases). CDR3 length: 14 residues. V lost 8 bases and J 0 bases, leaving 13 bases between the germline ends. Looked up from germline, CDR1 is SNHLY and CDR2 is FYNNEI. CDR3 loop: CASRPTTANYGYTF. The CDR3 nucleotides are TGTGCCAGCCGACCGACGACAGCTAACTATGGCTACACCTTC. The whole variable domain, remainder taken from reference TRBV2 and TRBJ1-2, is EPEVTQTPSHQVTQMGQEVILRCVPISNHLYFYWYRQILGQKVEFLVSFYNNEISEKSEIFDDQFSVERPDGSNFTLKIRSTKLEDSAMYFCASRPTTANYGYTFGSGTRLTVV.